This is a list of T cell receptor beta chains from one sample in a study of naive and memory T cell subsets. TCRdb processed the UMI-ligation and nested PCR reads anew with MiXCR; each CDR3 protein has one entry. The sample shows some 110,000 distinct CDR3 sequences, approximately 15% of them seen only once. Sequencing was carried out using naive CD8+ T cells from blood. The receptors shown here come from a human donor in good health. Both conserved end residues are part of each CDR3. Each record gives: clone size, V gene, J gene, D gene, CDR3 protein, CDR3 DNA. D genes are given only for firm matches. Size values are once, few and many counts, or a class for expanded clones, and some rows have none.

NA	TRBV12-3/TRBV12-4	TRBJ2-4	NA	CASSYLQFGDLAKNIQYF	TGTGCCAGCAGTTACCTGCAGTTCGGGGACTTAGCCAAAAACATTCAGTACTTC
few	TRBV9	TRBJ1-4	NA	CASSVLGTNEKLFF	TGTGCCAGCAGCGTATTAGGAACTAATGAAAAACTGTTTTTT
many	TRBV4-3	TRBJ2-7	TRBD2	CASSPIAGGGEQYF	TGCGCCAGCAGCCCGATAGCGGGAGGGGGCGAGCAGTACTTC
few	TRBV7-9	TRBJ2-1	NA	CASSRGRSDEQFF	TGTGCCAGCAGCCGCGGACGATCGGATGAGCAGTTCTTC
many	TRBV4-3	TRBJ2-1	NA	CASSQDRSSYNEQFF	TGCGCCAGCAGTCAAGATCGGAGCTCCTACAATGAGCAGTTCTTC
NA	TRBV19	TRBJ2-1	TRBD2	CASSIVGTTGEQFF	TGTGCCAGTAGTATCGTCGGGACTACGGGTGAGCAGTTCTTC
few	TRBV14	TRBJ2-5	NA	CASSQGGWIIGGQETQYF	TGTGCCAGCAGCCAAGGAGGATGGATTATCGGGGGCCAAGAGACCCAGTACTTC
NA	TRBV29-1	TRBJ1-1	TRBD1	CSARQGSTEAFF	TGCAGCGCCCGACAGGGGAGCACTGAAGCTTTCTTT
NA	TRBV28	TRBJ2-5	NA	CASRGGETQYF	TGTGCCAGCCGAGGGGGAGAGACCCAGTACTTC
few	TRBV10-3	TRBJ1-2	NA	CAISESGGQDYGYTF	TGTGCCATCAGTGAGTCAGGAGGTCAGGACTATGGCTACACCTTC
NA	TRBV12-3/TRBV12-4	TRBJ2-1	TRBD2	CASRPTSGVGNEQFF	TGTGCCAGCAGACCCACTAGCGGAGTTGGTAATGAGCAGTTCTTC
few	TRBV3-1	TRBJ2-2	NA	CASSHSLANTGELFF	TGTGCCAGCAGCCATTCACTAGCGAACACCGGGGAGCTGTTTTTT
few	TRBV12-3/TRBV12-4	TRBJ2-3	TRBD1	CASSPGTGQRDTQYF	TGTGCCAGCAGCCCCGGGACAGGGCAAAGAGATACGCAGTATTTT
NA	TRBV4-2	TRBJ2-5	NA	CASSQDWTGKETQYF	TGTGCCAGCAGCCAAGACTGGACTGGAAAAGAGACCCAGTACTTC
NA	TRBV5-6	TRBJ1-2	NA	CASSTGAWAYGYTF	TGTGCCAGCAGCACGGGGGCTTGGGCCTATGGCTACACCTTC
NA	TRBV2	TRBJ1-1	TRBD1	CASSESRTGRTTEAFF	TGTGCCAGCAGTGAATCAAGGACAGGGAGAACCACTGAAGCTTTCTTT
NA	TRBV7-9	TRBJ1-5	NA	CASSAYSNQPQHF	TGTGCCAGCAGCGCTTATAGCAATCAGCCCCAGCATTTT
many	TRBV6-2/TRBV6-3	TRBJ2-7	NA	CASSYQGYEQYF	TGTGCCAGCAGTTACCAGGGGTACGAGCAGTACTTC
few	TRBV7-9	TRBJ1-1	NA	CASSYELGAEAFF	TGTGCCAGCAGCTACGAACTGGGCGCTGAAGCTTTCTTT
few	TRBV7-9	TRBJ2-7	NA	CASSLEGSGGEQYF	TGTGCCAGCAGCTTAGAGGGCTCCGGGGGCGAGCAGTACTTC
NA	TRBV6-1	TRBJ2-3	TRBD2	CASSEAREGPDTQYF	TGTGCCAGCAGTGAAGCGCGGGAGGGTCCAGATACGCAGTATTTT
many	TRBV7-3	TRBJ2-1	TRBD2	CASSLAGLAGGSGYNEQFF	TGTGCCAGCAGCTTAGCGGGACTAGCGGGAGGAAGCGGGTACAATGAGCAGTTCTTC
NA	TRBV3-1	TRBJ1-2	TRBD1	CASSQVVGDRGPYGYTF	TGTGCCAGCAGCCAAGTGGTCGGGGACAGGGGACCTTATGGCTACACCTTC
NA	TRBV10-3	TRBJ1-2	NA	CAISSIQVQNYGYTF	TGTGCCATCAGTTCGATACAGGTGCAGAACTATGGCTACACCTTC
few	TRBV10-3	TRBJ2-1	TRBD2	CATQAGANHNEQFF	TGTGCCACCCAAGCGGGGGCGAACCACAATGAGCAGTTCTTC
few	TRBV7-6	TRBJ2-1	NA	CASSFLGGAYNEQFF	TGTGCCAGCAGCTTCCTCGGGGGCGCGTACAATGAGCAGTTCTTC
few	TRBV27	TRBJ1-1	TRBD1	CASSLTGNLEAFF	TGTGCCAGCAGTTTGACAGGGAACTTAGAAGCTTTCTTT
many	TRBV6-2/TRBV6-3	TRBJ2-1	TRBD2	CASSTTSGRAEQFF	TGTGCCAGCAGTACGACTAGCGGGAGGGCTGAGCAGTTCTTC
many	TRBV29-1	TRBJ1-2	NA	CSVEDPRGGYTF	TGCAGCGTTGAGGACCCCCGAGGTGGCTACACCTTC
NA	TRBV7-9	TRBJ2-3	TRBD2	CASSFKSGTSGRTDTQYF	TGTGCCAGCAGCTTTAAATCCGGGACTAGCGGACGCACAGATACGCAGTATTTT
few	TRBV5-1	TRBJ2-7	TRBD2	CASSFAASGPSYEQYF	TGCGCCAGCAGCTTTGCGGCTAGCGGGCCCTCCTACGAGCAGTACTTC
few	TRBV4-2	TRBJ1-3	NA	CASSPGGNTIYF	TGTGCCAGCAGTCCAGGGGGAAACACCATATATTTT
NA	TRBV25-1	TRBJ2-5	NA	CASRPPQETQYF	TGTGCCAGCCGCCCACCCCAAGAGACCCAGTACTTC
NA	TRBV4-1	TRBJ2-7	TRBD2	CASSPVAGVSYEQYF	TGCGCCAGCAGCCCGGTAGCGGGAGTTTCGTACGAGCAGTACTTC
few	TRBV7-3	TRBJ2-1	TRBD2	CASSRHPGTSVPNEQFF	TGTGCCAGCAGCCGTCACCCCGGGACTAGCGTTCCAAATGAGCAGTTCTTC
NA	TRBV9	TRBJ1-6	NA	CASSVEGQDNSPLHF	TGTGCCAGCAGCGTAGAAGGTCAGGACAATTCACCCCTCCACTTT
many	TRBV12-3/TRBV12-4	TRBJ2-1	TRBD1	CASSLGPDREYNEQFF	TGTGCCAGCAGTTTGGGCCCCGACAGGGAGTACAATGAGCAGTTCTTC
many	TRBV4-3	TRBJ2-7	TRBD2	CASSHQPSGIDEQYF	TGCGCCAGCAGCCACCAGCCCAGCGGGATCGACGAGCAGTACTTC
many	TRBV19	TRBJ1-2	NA	CASTVSANYGYTF	TGTGCCAGTACCGTCAGCGCTAACTATGGCTACACCTTC
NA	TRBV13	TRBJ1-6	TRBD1	CASSVKDREAYSPLHF	TGTGCCAGCAGCGTTAAGGACAGGGAAGCGTATTCACCCCTCCACTTT
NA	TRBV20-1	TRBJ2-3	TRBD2	CSARDLSASGRTYGTQYF	TGCAGTGCTAGAGATCTTTCGGCTAGCGGGAGAACCTATGGTACGCAGTATTTT
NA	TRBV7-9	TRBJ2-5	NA	CASSFRQGEQETQYF	TGTGCCAGCAGCTTCAGGCAAGGAGAGCAAGAGACCCAGTACTTC
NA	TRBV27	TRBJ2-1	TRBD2	CASSSPLAGGPQEFF	TGTGCCAGCAGTTCGCCCTTAGCGGGAGGGCCCCAGGAGTTCTTC
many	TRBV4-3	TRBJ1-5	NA	CASSQDEDQPQHF	TGCGCCAGCAGCCAAGATGAGGATCAGCCCCAGCATTTT
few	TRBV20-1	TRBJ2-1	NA	CSARDMRGNEQFF	TGCAGTGCTAGAGATATGAGGGGCAATGAGCAGTTCTTC
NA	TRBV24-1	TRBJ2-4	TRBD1	CATEETGVIKNIQYF	TGTGCCACCGAGGAGACAGGGGTAATCAAAAACATTCAGTACTTC
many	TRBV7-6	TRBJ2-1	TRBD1	CASSPDRERQFF	TGTGCCAGCAGCCCCGACAGGGAGAGGCAGTTCTTC
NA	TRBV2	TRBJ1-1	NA	CASEGKAPWTFF	TGTGCCAGCGAGGGGAAGGCCCCTTGGACTTTCTTT
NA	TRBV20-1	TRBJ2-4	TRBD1	CSARPQGVEKNIQYF	TGCAGTGCTAGACCACAGGGGGTGGAAAAAAACATTCAGTACTTC
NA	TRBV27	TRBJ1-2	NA	CASSLSRDINLRGYTF	TGTGCCAGCAGTTTATCCCGAGACATCAACTTAAGAGGCTACACCTTC
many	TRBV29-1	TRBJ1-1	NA	CSVAMGIGLLTEAFF	TGCAGCGTAGCTATGGGAATAGGACTGCTCACTGAAGCTTTCTTT
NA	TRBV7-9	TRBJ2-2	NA	CASRPLAGRNTGELFF	TGTGCCAGCAGACCCCTGGCGGGAAGGAACACCGGGGAGCTGTTTTTT
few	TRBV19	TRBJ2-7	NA	CASSIQGYEQYF	TGTGCCAGTAGTATACAGGGCTACGAGCAGTACTTC
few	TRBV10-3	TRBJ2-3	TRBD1	CAAGSRDRITDTQYF	TGTGCCGCCGGGTCCCGGGACAGAATAACAGATACGCAGTATTTT
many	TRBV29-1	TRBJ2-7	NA	CSVEDGTSFGEQYF	TGCAGCGTTGAAGATGGGACTTCTTTCGGAGAGCAGTACTTC
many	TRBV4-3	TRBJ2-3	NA	CASSQEWDFTDTQYF	TGCGCCAGCAGCCAAGAGTGGGATTTCACAGATACGCAGTATTTT
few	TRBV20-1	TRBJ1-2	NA	CSARRPRVDGYTF	TGCAGTGCTAGAAGGCCCCGGGTCGATGGCTACACCTTC
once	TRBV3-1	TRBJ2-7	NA	CASSRGPYTDEQYF	TGTGCCAGCAGCCGCGGGCCCTACACCGACGAGCAGTACTTC